The 12 T cell receptor beta chains in this list originate from one sample, sequenced in a study of blood T cell repertoires in COVID-19. Clones were read by immunoSEQ multiplex PCR, and TCRdb kept only the in-frame ones, dropping some. The sample shows about 49,000 clones, about 86% of them seen only once. Sequenced input: peripheral blood. The receptor set was obtained from an elderly woman with COVID-19, enrolled during active disease.

This clone was seen once. The chain has TRBV7-3 and TRBJ2-3; tentatively, D is TRBD2 (5 bases). The CDR3 has 13 residues. Germline V CDR1 and CDR2: SGHTA, FQGTGA. Deletions cut 2 bases from V and 8 bases from J, with 11 bases between. The CDR3 coding sequence is TGTGCCAGCAGCTTAGTTCGACGGGGTACGCAGTATTTT. This gives the protein CASSLVRRGTQYF. Filled out from reference TRBV7-3 and TRBJ2-3, the complete variable domain reads GAGVSQTPSNKVTEKGKYVELRCDPISGHTALYWYRQSLGQGPEFLIYFQGTGAADDSGLPNDRFFAVRPEGSVSTLKIQRTERGDSAVYLCASSLVRRGTQYFGPGTRLTVL.

This rearrangement joins TRBV9 to TRBJ1-2; D might be TRBD1 (5 bases). CDR1 is SGDLS, CDR2 YYNGEE, per germline. V was shortened by 4 bases and J by 2 bases, with 18 bases between the two germline ends. The CDR3 length is 16 residues. CDR3 in DNA: TGTGCCAGCAGCCTCGGTCGGGGCGGGACCAACTATGGCTACACCTTC. This codes for CASSLGRGGTNYGYTF.

This rearrangement joins TRBV12-3 or TRBV12-4 to TRBJ1-5, with D unclear. V shed 5 bases and J shed 3 bases, with 5 bases lying between them. The CDR3 totals 12 residues. The CDR3 spells CASSRYNQPQHF. The CDR3 DNA sequence: TGTGCCAGCAGTCGTTACAATCAGCCCCAGCATTTT.

CDR3 region: CASSVRERNGYTF. The CDR3, as DNA: TGTGCCAGTAGTGTCCGGGAGAGAAATGGCTACACCTTC. The V and J genes are TRBV19 and TRBJ1-2; no firm D call. CDR3 length: 13 amino acids. Trimming shortened V by 5 bases and J by 6 bases, and 13 bases separated the two germline ends. Per germline, CDR1 LNHDA and CDR2 SQIVND (reference sequence). Full variable domain (rest looked up from reference TRBV19 and TRBJ1-2): DGGITQSPKYLFRKEGQNVTLSCEQNLNHDAMYWYRQDPGQGLRLIYYSQIVNDFQKGDIAEGYSVSREKKESFPLTVTSAQKNPTAFYLCASSVRERNGYTFGSGTRLTVV.

V gene TRBV3-1 (or the pseudogene TRBV3-2) combines with J gene TRBJ1-5, with D unclear. The CDR3 covers 14 residues. Trimming pared 3 bases from V and 1 base from J, leaving 7 bases between. Germline CDR1 LGHDT, CDR2 YNNKEL (reference sequence). This CDR3 is CASSHPGSNQPQHF. In DNA, the CDR3 is TGTGCCAGCAGCCATCCGGGGAGCAATCAGCCCCAGCATTTT.

The V gene is TRBV30, the J gene TRBJ2-5; TRBD2 aligns across 9 bases. The CDR3 loop spans 13 amino acids. Germline CDR1 reads GTSNPN; CDR2 reads SVGIG (reference sequence). V was clipped by 0 bases and J by 8 bases; unmatched bases: 4. CDR3 in amino acids: CAWSVAAGGTQYF. The CDR3 bases are TGTGCCTGGAGTGTAGCAGCGGGAGGAACCCAGTACTTC.

The V gene is TRBV18, the J gene TRBJ2-5, with a tentative D call TRBD2 (6 bases). V was pared by 6 bases and J by 1 base, with 9 bases between. Germline V gene lookup returns CDR1 KGHSH and CDR2 LQKENI. CDR3 length: 13 amino acids. The CDR3 DNA is TGTGCCAGCTCTCCGGGGGTCCAAGAGACCCAGTACTTC. It translates to CASSPGVQETQYF.

The gene calls are TRBV6-5 and TRBJ1-1; D is unclear. Trimming shortened V by 8 bases and J by 7 bases, and 11 bases separated the two germline ends. This CDR3 has 11 residues. Germline V gene data show CDR1 as MNHEY and CDR2 as SVGAGI. CDR3 sequence: CASGRGNEAFF. As DNA, the CDR3 is TGTGCCAGCGGTCGAGGGAATGAAGCTTTCTTT.

V and J are TRBV2 and TRBJ2-5; D is perhaps TRBD2 (6 bases). CDR3 length: 16 amino acids. Germline V gene sequence: CDR1 SNHLY, CDR2 FYNNEI. The germline V and J ends were trimmed by 8 bases and 4 bases, with 23 bases remaining between them. The CDR3 bases are TGTGCCAGCCACCCAGGGATAATAGCGGCCCGAGAGACCCAGTACTTC. This sequence encodes CASHPGIIAARETQYF.

V and J are TRBV27 and TRBJ1-2, with D possibly TRBD1 on 5 matching bases. The V gene's germline CDR1 is MNHEY and CDR2 SMNVEV (reference sequence). V was cut by 5 bases and J by 1 base, with 11 bases left in between. The CDR3 runs to 14 residues. The CDR3, as DNA: TGTGCCAGCAGTGGGGGGACCCTTAACTATGGCTACACCTTC. Translating it yields CASSGGTLNYGYTF.

This clone appeared a few times. V gene TRBV19 combines with J gene TRBJ2-1, with TRBD1 identical over 10 bases. The CDR3 loop spans 15 amino acids. Germline CDR1 is LNHDA and CDR2 is SQIVND (reference sequence). Unmatched junction bases numbered 1, after V lost 1 base and J lost 4 bases. The CDR3 loop reads CASSIGQGAYNEQFF. The CDR3 bases are TGTGCCAGTAGTATAGGACAGGGGGCTTACAATGAGCAGTTCTTC. Variable domain in full (rest from reference TRBV19 and TRBJ2-1): DGGITQSPKYLFRKEGQNVTLSCEQNLNHDAMYWYRQDPGQGLRLIYYSQIVNDFQKGDIAEGYSVSREKKESFPLTVTSAQKNPTAFYLCASSIGQGAYNEQFFGPGTRLTVL.

The chain is built from TRBV3-1 (or the pseudogene TRBV3-2) and TRBJ1-5; weak D call: TRBD1 (6 bases). The CDR3 spans 14 residues. Germline-derived CDR1 and CDR2 are LGHDT and YNNKEL (reference sequence). V was trimmed by 4 bases and J by 2 bases, leaving 9 bases between them. As DNA, the CDR3 is TGTGCCAGCAGCCCATCAGGGGGCAATCAGCCCCAGCATTTT. It specifies CASSPSGGNQPQHF.